Below, 8 T cell receptor beta chains from the same sample are listed, as sequenced in a study of beta chain features in type 1 diabetes. Study conclusions and caveats: Patients with Type 1 diabetes showed moderately but significantly shorter TCRB CDR3s in all four CD4+ subsets.

No antigen is known for these receptors. The sequenced template was cDNA made from the entire isolated RNA. Produced via immunoSEQ multiplex PCR; TCRdb's table is partial and in-frame only. The table includes about 160,000 clones, around 8% detected once. Source material: central memory CD4+ T cells from blood. Source of these receptors: a woman between 40 and 55 years old with type 1 diabetes.

For this clone: This same CDR3 is encoded by further DNA sequences in the sample. The chain links TRBV20-1 to TRBJ2-5; D gene unclear. The V end was cut by 3 bases, the J end by 3 bases, with 5 bases between. The CDR3 length is 11 residues. Germline values: CDR1 DFQATT, CDR2 SNEGSKA (reference sequence). CDR3 residues: CSARREETQYF. In DNA form, the CDR3 reads TGCAGTGCTAGGAGAGAAGAGACCCAGTACTTC.

A few counts support this clone. V and J are TRBV7-9 and TRBJ2-2; D perhaps matches TRBD1 (6 bases). In germline, CDR1 is SEHNR, CDR2 FQNEAQ (reference sequence). The CDR3 contains 16 residues. The V end lost 4 bases, the J end lost 1 base, and 13 bases lay between the germline ends. The CDR3 DNA sequence: TGTGCCAGCAGCTCCCCCAGGGGAAAGAACACCGGGGAGCTGTTTTTT. Amino acid sequence: CASSSPRGKNTGELFF.

This clone has only a few counts. The chain links TRBV5-1 to TRBJ1-6; 7 positions match TRBD1. The CDR3 covers 15 residues. With V trimmed by 4 bases and J by 5 bases, 6 bases remained unmatched. Germline V gives CDR1 SGHRS, CDR2 YFSETQ. CDR3 protein: CASSAGTANNSPLHF. Here the CDR3 DNA reads TGCGCCAGCAGCGCGGGGACAGCCAATAATTCACCCCTCCACTTT.

In its sample, this clone was seen a few times. V and J are TRBV7-2 and TRBJ2-7; 7 nucleotides agree with TRBD1. CDR3 length: 15 amino acids. Germline-derived CDR1 and CDR2 are SGHTA and FQGNSA. V shed 6 bases and J 3 bases; nucleotides not matched to a gene: 11. The CDR3, as DNA: TGTGCCAGCAGAGCTACCGGGACAGATAGCTACGAGCAGTACTTC. Its protein product is CASRATGTDSYEQYF.

This clone was counted only a few times. The chain links TRBV7-2 to TRBJ2-5; D is ambiguous. Trimming stripped 0 bases from V and 7 bases from J, with 6 bases between. Looked up from germline, CDR1 is SGHTA and CDR2 is FQGNSA. CDR3 length: 12 residues. The CDR3: CASSLASGTQYF. CDR3 bases: TGTGCCAGCAGCTTAGCGTCCGGGACCCAGTACTTC.

The chain combines TRBV5-1 with TRBJ1-2, with 9 bases fitting TRBD1. The CDR3 contains 15 residues. Unmatched junction bases numbered 8, after V lost 4 bases and J lost 4 bases. Germline loops: CDR1 SGHRS, CDR2 YFSETQ. The CDR3 loop is CASSPDRGTGYGYTF. The DNA of the CDR3 is TGCGCCAGCAGCCCGGACAGGGGCACGGGCTATGGCTACACCTTC.

V is TRBV2 and J is TRBJ2-1, with 10 bases fitting TRBD2. The V and J ends lost 10 bases and 9 bases, in that order; junction bases with no gene match: 15. Germline loops: CDR1 SNHLY, CDR2 FYNNEI. The CDR3 has 15 residues. The DNA for the CDR3 is TGTGCCACTCGCCCCGAACTAGCGGGATTAGGTGAGCAGTTCTTC. Its translation is CATRPELAGLGEQFF.

This clone was detected only once. The genes are TRBV5-4 and TRBJ2-2; 7 nucleotides align to TRBD1. The CDR3 runs to 15 residues. V trimming: 4 bases; J trimming: 2 bases; junction bases outside the gene matches: 5. Germline V gives CDR1 SGHNT, CDR2 YYREEE (reference sequence). The CDR3, as DNA: TGTGCCAGCAGCCGGGGACAGCAAAACACCGGGGAGCTGTTTTTT. Amino acids: CASSRGQQNTGELFF.